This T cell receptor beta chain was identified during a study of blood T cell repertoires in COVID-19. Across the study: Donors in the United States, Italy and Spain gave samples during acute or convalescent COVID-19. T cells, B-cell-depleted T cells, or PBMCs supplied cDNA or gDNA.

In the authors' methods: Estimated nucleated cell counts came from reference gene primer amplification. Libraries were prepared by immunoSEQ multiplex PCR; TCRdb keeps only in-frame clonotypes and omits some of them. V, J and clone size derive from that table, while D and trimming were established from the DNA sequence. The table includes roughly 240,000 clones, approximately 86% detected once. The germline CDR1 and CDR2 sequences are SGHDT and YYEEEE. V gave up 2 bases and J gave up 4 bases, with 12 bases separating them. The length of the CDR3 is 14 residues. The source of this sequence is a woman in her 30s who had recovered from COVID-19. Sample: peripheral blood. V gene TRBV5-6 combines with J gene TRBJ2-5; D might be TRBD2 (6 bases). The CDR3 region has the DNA TGTGCCAGCAGCTTCTGGGGGGATGCAGAGACCCAGTACTTC. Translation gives CASSFWGDAETQYF. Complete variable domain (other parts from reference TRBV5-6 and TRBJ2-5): DAGVTQSPTHLIKTRGQQVTLRCSPKSGHDTVSWYQQALGQGPQFIFQYYEEEERQRGNFPDRFSGHQFPNYSSELNVNALLLGDSALYLCASSFWGDAETQYFGPGTRLLVL.